What follows is one TCR beta chain and its context. It has no known antigen specificity. The record has no base qualities; no much larger clone is one base away. Single viable CD3+CD4+CD8-CD45RO+ cells were sorted as memory CD4+ T cells on a FACSAria II. To determine CMV serostatus, a Roche Elecsys assay was used that detects serum IgG against CMV pp150, pp28, p38 and p52. Following thawing, total CD4+ T cells were enriched through positive selection using CD4 magnetic microbeads. Samples originated from another study that specifically interrogated the CD4+ T cell memory repertoire. Peripheral blood mononuclear cells were isolated and cryopreserved according to standard operating procedures, and serum was stored at -80 degrees C. Staining used CD3-PerCP (BW264/56), CD4-APC (RPA-T4), CD45RO-PE (UCHT1) and CD8-Pacific Orange (3B5) antibodies, with Sytox blue excluding non-viable cells. The data stem from a study of memory CD4+ T cells and cytomegalovirus serostatus (dated by TCRdb to the late 2010s). For the study in its entirety: The cohort comprised about 33 healthy Belgian adults, 9 CMV seropositive and 24 CMV seronegative. The study sequenced CD4+ memory TCRbeta repertoires of a Belgian cohort with known cytomegalovirus serostatus to replicate a published TCR-based CMV serostatus classifier.

The junction shows trimming of 0 bases on V and 1 base on J, and the gene matches do not reach 2 bases of it. The CDR3 has 15 amino acids, counting the end cysteine and phenylalanine. CDR3 DNA only is kept here, 45 bases in frame from base 1. Per the germline V gene, LGHNA is the CDR1 and YNFKEQ is the CDR2. The Quick-DNA Microprep Kit was used to extract genomic DNA from the sorted cells. Amplification of TCRbeta DNA was done with the immunoSEQ hsTCRbeta kit, following the protocol from the manufacturer. TCRbeta libraries were sequenced on an Illumina MiSeq instrument. Processing in the source paper ran as follows. After out-of-frame sequences were removed, some 2 million distinct TCRbeta sequences remained, averaging around 66,000 per individual. Each individual was scored by the count of around 160 previously reported CMV-associated TCRbeta sequences and the total productive distinct TCRbeta count. A beta-binomial model was reimplemented in Python, and scikit-learn random forests with default parameters were trained on US cohort data. Classifier performance on the Belgian cohort was summarized as median AUC with percentile confidence intervals calculated over 10,000 bootstrap iterations. TCRdb limited this immuneACCESS table to in-frame rearrangements with V and J called. A share of clones is missing; checked studies link under half to unresolved V genes, and the rest is unexplained. V and J calls and clone size are those listed in that table; D and trimming were worked out from the DNA. This sample holds tens of thousands of clones; around four fifths were observed only once. The ten largest make up about 1.4% of the sample.

The paper as a whole reports these results and caveats: The results were interpreted as suggesting that the CMV-associated TCR signature is largely present in the CD4+ memory repertoire. CMV serostatus prediction reached a median bootstrapped AUC of roughly 0.96 with the original framework and 0.91 with a US-trained random forest. Of 164 previously reported CMV-associated TCRbeta sequences, about 62 appeared in the CD4+ memory repertoires, each in one to five individuals. Unlike the original study, which covered naive and memory CD4+ and CD8+ populations, the Belgian study sequenced only CD4+CD45RO+ memory cells. The original-framework classifier achieved a median bootstrapped AUC of almost 0.97 with a 95% CI of 0.76-1.00 on the Belgian cohort.

The chain uses TRBV4-2 and TRBJ2-7; a stretch of 8 junction bases matches TRBD2. The sequencing input was memory CD4+ T cells from blood. The clonotype originates from an adult in good health and CMV-seropositive. In nucleotides, the sequence is TGTGCCAGCAGCCAAGAAGCGGGGGCTTCCTACGAGCAGTACTTC. This encodes CASSQEAGASYEQYF.